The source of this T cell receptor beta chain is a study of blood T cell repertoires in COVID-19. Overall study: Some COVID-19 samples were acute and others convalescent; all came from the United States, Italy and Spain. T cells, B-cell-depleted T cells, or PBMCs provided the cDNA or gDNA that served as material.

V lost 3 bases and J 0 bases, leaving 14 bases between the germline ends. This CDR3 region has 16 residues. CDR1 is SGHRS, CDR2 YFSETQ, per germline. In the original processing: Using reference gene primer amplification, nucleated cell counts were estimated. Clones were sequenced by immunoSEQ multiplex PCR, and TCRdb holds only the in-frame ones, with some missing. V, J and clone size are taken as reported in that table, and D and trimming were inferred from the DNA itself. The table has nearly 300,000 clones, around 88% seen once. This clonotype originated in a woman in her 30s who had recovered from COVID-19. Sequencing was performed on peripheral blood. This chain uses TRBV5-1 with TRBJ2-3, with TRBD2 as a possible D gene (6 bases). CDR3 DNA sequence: TGCGCCAGCAGCTGGGGGATGGGACTGAGCACAGATACGCAGTATTTT. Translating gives CASSWGMGLSTDTQYF.